Below are 30 T cell receptor beta chains sequenced from a single sample in a study of T-cell memory formation after mild COVID-19. Via MiXCR, TCRdb re-called the 5' RACE reads, giving one row per CDR3 protein. Altogether roughly 300,000 distinct CDR3 sequences are present, approximately 8% being singletons, with the ten largest covering 20% to 25%. The sample consisted of PBMCs or a T cell subset sorted from them (not recorded which). The receptors shown here come from a man between 18 and 35 years old who had mild COVID-19 (a few samples of this study predate the infection). Cell type and time point are not known.

This clonotype was observed a few times. The chain employs TRBV29-1 and TRBJ1-2; D gene unclear. CDR1 SQVTM and CDR2 ANQGSEA come from the germline V gene. Deletions cut 3 bases from V and 6 bases from J, with 5 bases between. This CDR3 comprises 10 residues. CDR3 DNA sequence: TGCAGCGTTGAGACCAATGGCTACACCTTC. Translating it yields CSVETNGYTF.

This clonotype came up a few times. The chain recombines TRBV7-2 with TRBJ2-2, with D uncertain. The CDR3 spans 13 residues. Deletions cut 6 bases from V and 6 bases from J, with 11 bases between. CDR1 is SGHTA, CDR2 FQGNSA, per germline. This chain's CDR3 is CASSNQFAGELFF. For the CDR3, the DNA is TGTGCCAGCAGTAACCAGTTCGCCGGGGAGCTGTTTTTT.

This clonotype was recorded at least ten times. This rearrangement joins TRBV5-1 to TRBJ2-1; D unresolved. Trimming removed 0 bases from V and 5 bases from J, with 15 bases in between. Germline CDR1 reads SGHRS; CDR2 reads YFSETQ. The CDR3 consists of 16 residues. The CDR3 sequence is CASSLAEFSRDNEQFF. DNA of the CDR3: TGCGCCAGCAGCTTGGCCGAGTTTTCCCGCGACAATGAGCAGTTCTTC.

In its sample, this clonotype was seen a few times. The rearrangement uses TRBV20-1 and TRBJ2-1; the D gene is possibly TRBD2 (6 bases). Germline assignment: CDR1 DFQATT and CDR2 SNEGSKA (reference sequence). This CDR3 region has 13 residues. V was cut by 5 bases and J by 1 base, with 9 bases left in between. The CDR3 nucleotides are TGCAGTGCTGGGAGGTTATCCTACAATGAGCAGTTCTTC. Amino acids: CSAGRLSYNEQFF.

This clonotype turned up a few times. The V and J genes are TRBV7-2 and TRBJ2-2, with TRBD2 matching 7 bases. The CDR3 totals 15 residues. J lost 4 bases, V lost 7 bases, and 9 bases had no gene match. Germline V gene sequence: CDR1 SGHTA, CDR2 FQGNSA. The chain's CDR3 is CASTPTVAGTGELFF. The CDR3 coding sequence is TGTGCCAGCACCCCGACGGTAGCGGGCACCGGGGAGCTGTTTTTT.

The gene calls are TRBV20-1 and TRBJ2-1; 8 positions agree with TRBD1. Unmatched junction bases numbered 9, after V lost 0 bases and J lost 5 bases. The V gene's germline CDR1 is DFQATT and CDR2 SNEGSKA (reference sequence). The CDR3 is 16 residues long. CDR3 sequence (DNA): TGCAGTGCTAGAGATCCTATGGACAGGGCAAACAATGAGCAGTTCTTC. The encoded protein is CSARDPMDRANNEQFF.

There are a few counts of this clonotype. CDR3 sequence: CASSHTIGPSGSYGYTF. CDR3 in DNA: TGTGCCAGCAGCCATACTATCGGGCCATCGGGCTCTTATGGCTACACCTTC. This chain links TRBV7-8 with TRBJ1-2, with D unresolved. The CDR3 runs to 17 residues. The ends were cut back, 5 bases at V and 5 bases at J, with 24 bases in the middle. Germline V gene data show CDR1 as SGHVS and CDR2 as FQNEAQ.

This clonotype was observed once. V usage is TRBV5-1 and J usage is TRBJ1-2; D call uncertain. CDR1 SGHRS and CDR2 YFSETQ come from the germline V gene. CDR3 size: 14 residues. The V end lost 1 base, the J end lost 3 bases, and 10 bases lay between the germline ends. CDR3 in amino acids: CASSLSDGYYGYTF. In DNA, the CDR3 is TGCGCCAGCAGCTTGTCCGACGGCTACTATGGCTACACCTTC.

This clonotype occurred many times. The chain recombines TRBV11-2 with TRBJ2-1; D assignment may be TRBD1 or TRBD2 (6 bases each). In germline, CDR1 is SGHAT, CDR2 FQNNGV. CDR3 length equals 14 residues. Trimming removed 6 bases at V and 8 bases at J, with 17 bases between. The CDR3, as DNA: TGTGCCAGCAGTTCCCGAGTGGGGGGCGATGAGCAGTTCTTC. It is translated as CASSSRVGGDEQFF.

CDR3 DNA sequence: TGTGCCAGCAGCCCTGACAACTACGAGCAGTACTTC. Translated, it gives CASSPDNYEQYF. V and J are TRBV11-2 and TRBJ2-7, with D hard to call. Germline loops: CDR1 SGHAT, CDR2 FQNNGV. The CDR3 extends over 12 amino acids. V was cut by 5 bases and J by 3 bases, with 8 bases left in between.

This clonotype was seen a handful of times. The chain recombines TRBV12-3 or TRBV12-4 with TRBJ2-2; D possibly corresponds to TRBD1 (5 bases). The V end lost 1 base, the J end lost 9 bases, and 6 bases lay between the germline ends. The CDR3 runs to 12 residues. Here the CDR3 DNA reads TGTGCCAGCAGTTTAGAGGACAGGGAGCTGTTTTTT. Its translation: CASSLEDRELFF.

In this sample, this clonotype turned up many times. The chain combines TRBV7-8 with TRBJ1-2, with TRBD1 matching over 7 bases. The CDR3 length is 14 residues. In germline, CDR1 is SGHVS, CDR2 FQNEAQ. The junction had 5 bases not matched to a gene; V was cut back by 5 bases and J by 2 bases. The CDR3 sequence is CASSPRQGNYGYTF. CDR3 DNA: TGTGCCAGCAGCCCCCGACAGGGCAACTATGGCTACACCTTC.

This clonotype was observed once. V usage is TRBV4-3 and J usage is TRBJ2-7; TRBD1 matches 9 bases. The CDR3 totals 16 residues. V trimming: 0 bases; J trimming: 4 bases; junction bases outside the gene matches: 7. Germline CDR1 reads LGHNA; CDR2 reads YSLEER. The CDR3 DNA sequence: TGCGCCAGCAGCCAAGATATACGGGACAGGGTTTACGAGCAGTACTTC. It is translated as CASSQDIRDRVYEQYF.

This clonotype was counted only a few times. The V and J genes are TRBV6-6 and TRBJ2-6; D is unresolved. The ends were cut back, 4 bases at V and 0 bases at J, with 10 bases in the middle. This CDR3 is 16 amino acids long. Germline V CDR1 and CDR2: MNHNY, SVGAGI (reference sequence). The CDR3 region has the DNA TGTGCCAGCAGTTCGACCCGTTCCTCTGGGGCCAACGTCCTGACTTTC. It encodes CASSSTRSSGANVLTF.

This clonotype was detected only a few times. The chain combines TRBV5-1 with TRBJ2-5; 7 bases are shared with TRBD2. Germline V gene sequence: CDR1 SGHRS, CDR2 YFSETQ. With 4 bases clipped from V and 2 bases from J, the junction kept 8 bases outside the gene matches. The CDR3 has 15 amino acids. CDR3 DNA: TGCGCCAGCAGCGCCCCACGGGGGGTTCAAGAGACCCAGTACTTC. It codes for CASSAPRGVQETQYF.

This clonotype was recorded at least ten times. The chain employs TRBV5-6 and TRBJ2-7; D unclear. The CDR3 runs 15 residues. Looked up from germline, CDR1 is SGHDT and CDR2 is YYEEEE. V lost 4 bases and J 2 bases, leaving 16 bases between the germline ends. In DNA, the CDR3 is TGTGCCAGCAGCAACCCGGTCGACACACCCTACGAGCAGTACTTC. Translation gives CASSNPVDTPYEQYF.

The table lists this clonotype with a few counts. This chain connects TRBV20-1 to TRBJ1-2; the D gene is possibly TRBD1 (5 bases). The germline CDR1 and CDR2 sequences are DFQATT and SNEGSKA (reference sequence). Trimming stripped 2 bases from V and 2 bases from J, with 6 bases between. The CDR3 is 12 residues long. The CDR3 region is CSARKGNYGYTF. The DNA for the CDR3 is TGCAGTGCTAGAAAGGGGAACTATGGCTACACCTTC.

This clonotype appeared a few times. The chain combines TRBV4-3 with TRBJ2-7, with 12 bases matching TRBD2. This CDR3 comprises 17 residues. CDR1 and CDR2 (germline): LGHNA, YSLEER. The trim removed 0 bases at V and 1 base at J, leaving 4 bases unmatched. CDR3 nucleotide sequence: TGCGCCAGCAGCCAAGATCAACTAGCGGGGGGTTCCTACGAGCAGTACTTC. Translated: CASSQDQLAGGSYEQYF.

This clonotype has ten or more counts. The V call is TRBV7-9, the J call TRBJ1-2, with D possibly TRBD1 on 6 matching bases. Germline CDR1 SEHNR, CDR2 FQNEAQ (reference sequence). V gave up 3 bases and J gave up 4 bases, with 12 bases separating them. CDR3 length equals 14 residues. In nucleotides, the CDR3 is TGTGCCAGCAGCTTTTTAGGGGGTGTCTATGGCTACACCTTC. Translated, it gives CASSFLGGVYGYTF.

This clonotype has more than one count but fewer than ten. The CDR3 nucleotides are TGCGCCAGCAGCCAGCAAATATACAAAGTTGGGGACTCCTTCACAGATACGCAGTATTTT. Its translation is CASSQQIYKVGDSFTDTQYF. The chain joins TRBV4-1 to TRBJ2-3; D is possibly TRBD2 (6 bases). This CDR3 is 20 amino acids long. V lost 3 bases and J lost 2, with 27 bases in between. Germline lookup yields CDR1 MGHRA and CDR2 YSYEKL.

This clonotype was observed at least ten times. The rearrangement joins TRBV7-2 to TRBJ2-3; TRBD2 matches at 12 bases. Germline CDR1 reads SGHTA; CDR2 reads FQGNSA. Trimming took 1 base from V and 1 from J; bases not matched to a gene: 3. This CDR3 has 17 residues. The CDR3 region has the DNA TGTGCCAGCAGCTTAGGGCTAGCGGGGGGGGGCACAGATACGCAGTATTTT. This gives the protein CASSLGLAGGGTDTQYF.

The rearrangement uses TRBV12-3 or TRBV12-4 and TRBJ1-1, with D maybe TRBD1 (5 bases). CDR3 length: 13 amino acids. V was trimmed by 6 bases and J by 9 bases, leaving 17 bases between them. The CDR3 DNA sequence: TGTGCCAGCAGATCAGGGCTTCGAGCCCAAGCTTTCTTT. It encodes CASRSGLRAQAFF.

This clonotype has just a few counts. The V and J genes are TRBV3-1 and TRBJ2-5; D might be TRBD1 (5 bases). Trimming left V 1 base short and J 7 bases short, with 16 bases between. This CDR3 is 15 amino acids long. Germline V lookup: CDR1 LGHDT, CDR2 YNNKEL (reference sequence). The DNA for the CDR3 is TGTGCCAGCAGCCAAGGATCCGGCCCTCAGGGGACCCAGTACTTC. It is translated as CASSQGSGPQGTQYF.

This clonotype was counted a few times. This chain joins TRBV29-1 and TRBJ2-2; unclear D gene. V lost 2 bases and J 1 base, leaving 5 bases between the germline ends. CDR1 and CDR2 (germline): SQVTM, ANQGSEA. The CDR3 covers 13 residues. The CDR3 DNA sequence: TGCAGCGTTGAACGAGAGAACACCGGGGAGCTGTTTTTT. It is translated as CSVERENTGELFF.

DNA of the CDR3: TGTGCCAGCAGCCAAGAATTTAAGACACTGGCCGGGGAGCTGTTTTTT. Amino acids: CASSQEFKTLAGELFF. This chain uses TRBV3-1 with TRBJ2-2, with no clear D. This CDR3 region has 16 residues. Germline CDR1 LGHDT, CDR2 YNNKEL (reference sequence). V gave up 0 bases and J gave up 6 bases, with 14 bases separating them.

This clonotype was seen more than once but under ten times. The chain is built from TRBV28 and TRBJ2-3, with 7 bases matching TRBD2. CDR1 is MDHEN, CDR2 SYDVKM, per germline. V shed 6 bases, J shed 2 bases, and the junction held 11 bases outside the gene matches. The CDR3 has 16 amino acids. CDR3 sequence (DNA): TGTGCCAGCAGCCCCGGGGGGAAAGGGATCACAGATACGCAGTATTTT. This codes for CASSPGGKGITDTQYF.

This clonotype has only a few counts. This sequence joins TRBV5-1 and TRBJ1-5, with a weak D call TRBD1 (5 bases). The V and J ends lost 4 bases and 0 bases respectively, with 14 bases between them. This CDR3 spans 16 amino acids. Germline V gives CDR1 SGHRS, CDR2 YFSETQ. The CDR3 sequence is CASSRGGSYSNQPQHF. In nucleotides, the CDR3 is TGCGCCAGCAGCCGGGGGGGGAGCTATAGCAATCAGCCCCAGCATTTT.

The rearrangement links TRBV3-1 to TRBJ2-3; D gene unclear. The germline V and J ends were trimmed by 4 bases and 9 bases, with 14 bases remaining between them. CDR1 and CDR2 from the germline V gene are LGHDT and YNNKEL (reference sequence). CDR3 length equals 13 residues. CDR3 sequence: CASSPYETGTQYF. The CDR3 DNA is TGTGCCAGCAGCCCATACGAGACCGGGACGCAGTATTTT.

A few counts support this clonotype. The gene calls are TRBV20-1 and TRBJ2-1; no clear D gene. V was pared by 0 bases and J by 7 bases, with 10 bases between. The CDR3 contains 13 residues. In germline, CDR1 is DFQATT, CDR2 SNEGSKA (reference sequence). The CDR3 region has the DNA TGCAGTGCTAGAGAAACGGTGGAGAATGAGCAGTTCTTC. Translated: CSARETVENEQFF.

The chain employs TRBV5-1 and TRBJ1-1, with D unresolved. The CDR3 totals 15 residues. Germline CDR1 is SGHRS and CDR2 is YFSETQ. V was pared by 0 bases and J by 1 base, with 10 bases between. CDR3 sequence: CASSLGTDSNTEAFF. The CDR3 DNA reads TGCGCCAGCAGCTTGGGGACTGATTCGAACACTGAAGCTTTCTTT.